This entry lists 28 T cell receptor beta chains sequenced from one sample in a study of blood T cell repertoires in COVID-19. The method was immunoSEQ multiplex PCR; TCRdb's version includes in-frame clones alone and lacks a portion of them. The repertoire includes under 60,000 clones, 70% to 90% of them detected once, and approximately 5.3% sits in the top ten. The sequenced material came from peripheral blood. The receptors were sampled from a human donor in a cohort sampled during active COVID-19.

The chain employs TRBV7-3 and TRBJ2-2; 8 nucleotides line up with TRBD2. The CDR3 covers 15 residues. With V trimmed by 4 bases and J by 8 bases, 9 bases remained unmatched. Germline lookup yields CDR1 SGHTA and CDR2 FQGTGA. CDR3 amino acids: CASSSPAGGAGELFF. Here the CDR3 DNA reads TGTGCCAGCAGCTCCCCGGCGGGGGGAGCAGGGGAGCTGTTTTTT.

CDR3 region: CASSPLPGQGRQSGNTIYF. In DNA form, the CDR3 reads TGTGCCAGCTCACCCTTACCGGGACAGGGGAGGCAGTCTGGAAACACCATATATTTT. V gene TRBV18 combines with J gene TRBJ1-3; 10 nucleotides align to TRBD1. Unmatched junction bases numbered 12, after V lost 3 bases and J lost 1 base. CDR3 length: 19 amino acids. Looked up from germline, CDR1 is KGHSH and CDR2 is LQKENI.

CDR3 amino acids: CASSLNGNTEAFF. CDR3 nucleotide sequence: TGTGCCAGCAGCTTAAACGGGAACACTGAAGCTTTCTTT. The chain has TRBV7-3 and TRBJ1-1; D gene ambiguous. Deletions cut 1 base from V and 1 base from J, with 4 bases between. This CDR3 comprises 13 residues. CDR1 is SGHTA and CDR2 is FQGTGA in the germline V gene.

This clone was seen only a few times. In nucleotides, the CDR3 is TGCGCCAGCAGCCTCCGGAGTAGCTCAGATACGCAGTATTTT. It encodes CASSLRSSSDTQYF. The chain employs TRBV5-1 and TRBJ2-3; D gene uncertain. Germline V gene sequence: CDR1 SGHRS, CDR2 YFSETQ. Trimming took 4 bases from V and 4 from J, leaving 13 bases between them. CDR3 length: 14 amino acids.

This clone came up a few times. CDR3 protein: CASSYRDRLNHEQYF. The CDR3, as DNA: TGTGCCAGCAGTTACCGGGACAGGTTGAACCACGAGCAGTACTTC. This sequence joins TRBV6-6 and TRBJ2-7; the match to TRBD1 covers 8 bases. CDR3 length: 15 amino acids. The germline V gene encodes CDR1 MNHNY and CDR2 SVGAGI (reference sequence). The J segment lost 5 bases and the V segment lost 2 bases, leaving 8 bases of the junction unmatched.

The chain is built from TRBV27 and TRBJ1-5, with D maybe TRBD1 (5 bases). Germline CDR1 reads MNHEY; CDR2 reads SMNVEV (reference sequence). The CDR3 totals 16 residues. Trimming shortened V by 4 bases and J by 7 bases, and 20 bases separated the two germline ends. The CDR3 sequence is CASSSGGVPQQQPQHF. CDR3 sequence (DNA): TGTGCCAGCAGTTCGGGAGGGGTACCGCAGCAACAGCCCCAGCATTTT.

The chain uses TRBV29-1 and TRBJ1-5; weak D call: TRBD1 (5 bases). Germline V lookup: CDR1 SQVTM, CDR2 ANQGSEA. V lost 3 bases to trimming and J lost 12 bases, with 15 bases between them. The CDR3 covers 12 residues. As DNA, the CDR3 is TGCAGCGTTGAGACGGGTGGGGGAGGCCAGCATTTT. Amino acids: CSVETGGGGQHF.

In this sample, this clone turned up a few times. V and J are TRBV7-3 and TRBJ1-1, with 8 nucleotides matching TRBD1. CDR1 SGHTA and CDR2 FQGTGA come from the germline V gene. CDR3 length: 15 amino acids. Unmatched junction bases numbered 3, after V lost 2 bases and J lost 1 base. The CDR3 here is CASSLLGTGNTEAFF. Here the CDR3 DNA reads TGTGCCAGCAGCTTATTAGGGACAGGGAACACTGAAGCTTTCTTT.

This chain links TRBV30 with TRBJ2-5; D might be TRBD1 (6 bases). This CDR3 comprises 15 residues. V lost 1 base, J lost 2 bases, and 14 bases lay in between. Germline V gene data show CDR1 as GTSNPN and CDR2 as SVGIG (reference sequence). Written as DNA, the CDR3 is TGTGCCTGGAGTGACGGACAGCTAATTCAAGAGACCCAGTACTTC. This encodes CAWSDGQLIQETQYF.

V usage is TRBV6-6 and J usage is TRBJ2-2; TRBD1 matches at 10 bases. The CDR3 runs 17 residues. The V and J ends lost 5 bases and 7 bases, in that order; junction bases with no gene match: 13. Germline V gene sequence: CDR1 MNHNY, CDR2 SVGAGI (reference sequence). The CDR3 reads CASSRSGTGVSGGELFF. Written as DNA, the CDR3 is TGTGCCAGCAGTCGTTCCGGGACAGGGGTGTCCGGCGGGGAGCTGTTTTTT.

This rearrangement joins TRBV21-1 to TRBJ2-1; TRBD2 reflects the table's D call only, with no check against the DNA. TRBV21-1 is a recognized pseudogene. The CDR3 contains 14 residues. CDR3 nucleotide sequence: TGTGCCAGCAGCAGGGACTCGGACGGCAATGAGCAGTTCTTC. It yields the protein CASSRDSDGNEQFF.

The table lists this clone with a few counts. V usage is TRBV3-1 (or the pseudogene TRBV3-2) and J usage is TRBJ2-7; 7 bases map to TRBD1. CDR1 and CDR2 from the germline V gene are LGHDT and YNNKEL (reference sequence). The CDR3 is 12 amino acids. J gave up 6 bases and V 4 bases, and 3 bases lay outside the gene matches. The CDR3 DNA follows: TGTGCCAGCAGCCGACAGGGTCCCGAGCAGTACTTC. Its protein is CASSRQGPEQYF.

The J gene is TRBJ2-5, the V gene TRBV2; D perhaps matches TRBD1 (6 bases). With 6 bases removed from V and 4 bases from J, the gap between germline ends came to 12 bases. From germline, CDR1 is SNHLY and CDR2 FYNNEI. CDR3 length equals 13 residues. CDR3 sequence: CASSLDRTETQYF. The DNA of the CDR3 is TGTGCCAGCAGCCTGGACAGAACAGAGACCCAGTACTTC.

The rearrangement links TRBV3-1 (or the pseudogene TRBV3-2) to TRBJ2-5, with D tentatively TRBD1 (7 bases). V dropped 8 bases and J dropped 2 bases, with 15 bases sitting between them. The CDR3 runs 14 residues. Looked up from germline, CDR1 is LGHDT and CDR2 is YNNKEL (reference sequence). CDR3 region: CASGPRGAQETQYF. Here the CDR3 DNA reads TGTGCCAGCGGGCCCAGGGGGGCGCAAGAGACCCAGTACTTC.

This chain uses TRBV19 with TRBJ1-5; no definite D call. Germline-derived CDR1 and CDR2 are LNHDA and SQIVND (reference sequence). This CDR3 comprises 16 residues. The CDR3 sequence: CAAGVYNVYSNQPQHF. The DNA for the CDR3 is TGTGCAGCAGGTGTCTATAACGTCTATAGCAATCAGCCCCAGCATTTT.

This chain uses TRBV7-2 with TRBJ1-1, with TRBD1 identical over 7 bases. This CDR3 contains 12 residues. Germline trimming cut 4 bases from V and 4 bases from J; bases unmatched to any gene: 0. In germline, CDR1 is SGHTA, CDR2 FQGNSA. DNA for the CDR3: TGTGCCAGCAGCTGGGACAGCACTGAAGCTTTCTTT. Translated: CASSWDSTEAFF.

The V call is TRBV2, the J call TRBJ2-1; TRBD2 matches 7 bases. The junction had 10 bases not matched to a gene; V was cut back by 10 bases and J by 4 bases. CDR3 size: 14 residues. The germline V gene encodes CDR1 SNHLY and CDR2 FYNNEI. The CDR3 coding sequence is TGTGCCACCCAAGAGAGCGGGGCTTACAATGAGCAGTTCTTC. Encoded protein: CATQESGAYNEQFF. Combining the CDR3 with reference TRBV2 and TRBJ2-1 gives the whole variable domain EPEVTQTPSHQVTQMGQEVILRCVPISNHLYFYWYRQILGQKVEFLVSFYNNEISEKSEIFDDQFSVERPDGSNFTLKIRSTKLEDSAMYFCATQESGAYNEQFFGPGTRLTVL.

The chain links TRBV19 to TRBJ2-5; D is unclear. This CDR3 has 14 amino acids. Germline assignment: CDR1 LNHDA and CDR2 SQIVND (reference sequence). V dropped 1 base and J dropped 4 bases, with 10 bases sitting between them. The CDR3 is CASSIVARSETQYF. The CDR3 nucleotides are TGTGCCAGTAGTATAGTCGCCAGATCAGAGACCCAGTACTTC. Supplemented by reference TRBV19 and TRBJ2-5, the full variable domain reads DGGITQSPKYLFRKEGQNVTLSCEQNLNHDAMYWYRQDPGQGLRLIYYSQIVNDFQKGDIAEGYSVSREKKESFPLTVTSAQKNPTAFYLCASSIVARSETQYFGPGTRLLVL.

This clone has just a few counts. The rearrangement uses TRBV7-2 and TRBJ2-7, with D unresolved. This CDR3 comprises 12 residues. The V end was cut by 3 bases, the J end by 6 bases, with 9 bases between. Germline V gene sequence: CDR1 SGHTA, CDR2 FQGNSA. CDR3 DNA: TGTGCCAGCAGCTTTGCAGGTGGCGAGCAGTACTTC. This gives the protein CASSFAGGEQYF.

In its sample, this clone was seen once. V is TRBV5-6 and J is TRBJ1-2, with D hard to call. Per the germline V gene, CDR1 is SGHDT and CDR2 is YYEEEE. Trimming took off 1 base at V and 3 bases at J, with 13 bases between the two ends. This CDR3 spans 15 amino acids. The CDR3 sequence: CASSLLSEGYYGYTF. CDR3 sequence (DNA): TGTGCCAGCAGCTTGTTGTCAGAGGGCTACTATGGCTACACCTTC.

The V call is TRBV25-1, the J call TRBJ1-3; D is ambiguous. The CDR3 totals 14 residues. The V gene lost 3 bases and the J gene lost 0 bases, with 6 bases spanning the gap. Per germline, CDR1 MGHDK and CDR2 SYGVNS. CDR3 nucleotide sequence: TGTGCCAGCAGTGACGGTAACTCTGGAAACACCATATATTTT. It translates to CASSDGNSGNTIYF. Filled out from reference TRBV25-1 and TRBJ1-3, the complete variable domain reads EADIYQTPRYLVIGTGKKITLECSQTMGHDKMYWYQQDPGMELHLIHYSYGVNSTEKGDLSSESTVSRIRTEHFPLTLESARPSHTSQYLCASSDGNSGNTIYFGEGSWLTVV.

The chain carries TRBV6-2 or TRBV6-3 and TRBJ2-7; TRBD1 matches 10 bases. This CDR3 is built from 16 residues. CDR1 MNHEY and CDR2 SVGEGT come from the germline V gene. Trimming took 7 bases from V and 7 from J; bases not matched to a gene: 16. The CDR3 loop reads CASIPHGDRGTVEQYF. In DNA, the CDR3 is TGTGCCAGCATCCCCCACGGGGACAGGGGAACGGTAGAGCAGTACTTC.

This chain connects TRBV6-5 to TRBJ1-2, with 7 nucleotides matching TRBD1. Trimming cost V 5 bases and J 5 bases; bases outside gene matches: 8. CDR1 and CDR2 (germline): MNHEY, SVGAGI. This CDR3 has 14 residues. The DNA for the CDR3 is TGTGCCAGCAGTATTCGACAGGGAAAATATGGCTACACCTTC. Translation: CASSIRQGKYGYTF.

This chain links TRBV5-1 with TRBJ2-1; the match to TRBD2 covers 11 bases. The CDR3 extends over 15 amino acids. Trimming took 4 bases from V and 8 from J; bases not matched to a gene: 8. From germline, CDR1 is SGHRS and CDR2 YFSETQ. CDR3 region: CASSPGVAGGDEQFF. The CDR3 DNA is TGCGCCAGCAGCCCCGGGGTAGCGGGGGGGGATGAGCAGTTCTTC.

The rearrangement uses TRBV6-5 and TRBJ1-5, with D tentatively TRBD1 (6 bases). The ends were cut back, 7 bases at V and 1 base at J, with 11 bases in the middle. The CDR3 has 14 amino acids. The germline V gene encodes CDR1 MNHEY and CDR2 SVGAGI. Here the CDR3 reads CASTPRGSNQPQHF. CDR3 sequence (DNA): TGTGCCAGCACCCCGAGGGGGAGCAATCAGCCCCAGCATTTT.

The chain recombines TRBV18 with TRBJ1-3; no clear D. Germline loops: CDR1 KGHSH, CDR2 LQKENI. Between the trimmed V and J ends, which lost 0 bases and 4 bases, there was a span of 7 bases. The CDR3 covers 14 residues. CDR3: CASSPPARGNTIYF. In nucleotides, the CDR3 is TGTGCCAGCTCACCACCCGCGCGGGGAAACACCATATATTTT.

The chain has TRBV28 and TRBJ2-5; 8 bases align to TRBD2. The CDR3 is made up of 17 amino acids. Per the germline V gene, CDR1 is MDHEN and CDR2 is SYDVKM. The ends lost 5 bases at V and 5 bases at J; junction bases unmatched: 16. CDR3 nucleotides: TGTGCCAGCAGTCCATCCCTGGGAGCGGGGGTTAGGGAGACCCAGTACTTC. It is translated as CASSPSLGAGVRETQYF.

The V call is TRBV2, the J call TRBJ2-2; 7 bases match TRBD2. Germline lookup yields CDR1 SNHLY and CDR2 FYNNEI. CDR3 size: 15 residues. The junction had 5 bases not matched to a gene; V was cut back by 4 bases and J by 3 bases. The CDR3 spells CASSVSGRDTGELFF. For the CDR3, the DNA is TGTGCCAGCAGTGTGTCAGGGAGGGACACCGGGGAGCTGTTTTTT. The entire variable domain, with the rest obtained from reference TRBV2 and TRBJ2-2, is as follows: EPEVTQTPSHQVTQMGQEVILRCVPISNHLYFYWYRQILGQKVEFLVSFYNNEISEKSEIFDDQFSVERPDGSNFTLKIRSTKLEDSAMYFCASSVSGRDTGELFFGEGSRLTVL.